The sequence of this T cell receptor (beta chain) was determined in a study of monozygotic twins with inflammatory bowel disease. This CDR3 spans 14 amino acids. Germline V lookup: CDR1 MNHEY, CDR2 SMNVEV (reference sequence). In regard to this clonotype: Its antigen is as yet unknown.

Overall study results and limits: Clonotypes shared with others were fewer in IBD patients than in healthy twins, especially with disease activity. Resolution of different T cell subtypes was not achieved.

TCRdb reanalyzed the 5' RACE reads and collapses them to one entry per CDR3 protein, without DNA. In all, the sample yields 200,000 to 250,000 distinct CDR3 sequences. The chain has TRBV27 and TRBJ1-6. The sequencing sample was made of blood. This receptor was identified in a human donor with ulcerative colitis or Crohn's disease, or a healthy co-twin of an affected twin (not recorded which). Here the CDR3 reads CASKYSSYNSPLHF.